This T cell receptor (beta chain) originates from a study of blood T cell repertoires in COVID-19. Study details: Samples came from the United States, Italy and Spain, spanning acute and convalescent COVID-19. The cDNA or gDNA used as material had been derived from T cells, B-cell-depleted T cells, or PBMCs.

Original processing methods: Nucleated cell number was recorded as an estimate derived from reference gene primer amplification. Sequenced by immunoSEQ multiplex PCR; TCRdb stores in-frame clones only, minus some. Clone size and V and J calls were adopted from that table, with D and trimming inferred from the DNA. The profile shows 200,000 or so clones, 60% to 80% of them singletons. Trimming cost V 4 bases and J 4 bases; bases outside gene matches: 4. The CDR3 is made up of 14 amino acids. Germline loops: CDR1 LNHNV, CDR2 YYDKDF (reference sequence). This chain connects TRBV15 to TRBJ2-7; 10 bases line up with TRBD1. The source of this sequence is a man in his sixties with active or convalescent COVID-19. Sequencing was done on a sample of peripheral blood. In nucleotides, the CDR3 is TGTGCCACCAGCATTGACAGGGGGCGATACGAGCAGTACTTC. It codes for CATSIDRGRYEQYF.